Below are 3 T cell receptor beta chains sequenced from a single sample in a study of long-term antiretroviral therapy in people with HIV. Researchers report immunoSEQ v3.0 was run at survey level. Sequencing was performed with immunoSEQ multiplex PCR; in TCRdb, only in-frame clones are kept and a portion is missing. The top ten clones hold 5% of a sample with tens of thousands of clones, around 79% of them seen once. Sequencing used unsorted PBMCs, obtained 0.3 years after starting antiretroviral therapy. The receptors come from a man over 45 with HIV.

The rearrangement joins TRBV28 to TRBJ1-1; tentative D call: TRBD1 (6 bases). The CDR3 has 16 residues. V shed 3 bases and J shed 2 bases, with 16 bases lying between them. Germline assignment: CDR1 MDHEN and CDR2 SYDVKM. For the CDR3, the DNA is TGTGCCAGCAGTTTCTTCCTTGGACAGCCAAACACTGAAGCTTTCTTT. Protein sequence: CASSFFLGQPNTEAFF. The complete variable domain, with remaining parts taken from reference TRBV28 and TRBJ1-1, reads DVKVTQSSRYLVKRTGEKVFLECVQDMDHENMFWYRQDPGLGLRLIYFSYDVKMKEKGDIPEGYSVSREKKERFSLILESASTNQTSMYLCASSFFLGQPNTEAFFGQGTRLTVV.

V and J are TRBV11-2 and TRBJ2-1; the match to TRBD2 covers 11 bases. The CDR3 has 15 amino acids. Germline-derived CDR1 and CDR2 are SGHAT and FQNNGV. V shed 5 bases and J 6 bases; nucleotides not matched to a gene: 6. CDR3 sequence (DNA): TGTGCCAGCAGCCCGGGACTAGCGGTACTCAATGAGCAGTTCTTC. This codes for CASSPGLAVLNEQFF.

The table lists this clone with a count of one. This chain links TRBV27 with TRBJ2-2; no firm D call. Germline V gene lookup returns CDR1 MNHEY and CDR2 SMNVEV (reference sequence). V was clipped by 2 bases and J by 5 bases, with 6 bases between them. The CDR3 has 13 residues. CDR3 residues: CASSLGETGELFF. In DNA form, the CDR3 reads TGTGCCAGCAGTTTAGGGGAAACCGGGGAGCTGTTTTTT.